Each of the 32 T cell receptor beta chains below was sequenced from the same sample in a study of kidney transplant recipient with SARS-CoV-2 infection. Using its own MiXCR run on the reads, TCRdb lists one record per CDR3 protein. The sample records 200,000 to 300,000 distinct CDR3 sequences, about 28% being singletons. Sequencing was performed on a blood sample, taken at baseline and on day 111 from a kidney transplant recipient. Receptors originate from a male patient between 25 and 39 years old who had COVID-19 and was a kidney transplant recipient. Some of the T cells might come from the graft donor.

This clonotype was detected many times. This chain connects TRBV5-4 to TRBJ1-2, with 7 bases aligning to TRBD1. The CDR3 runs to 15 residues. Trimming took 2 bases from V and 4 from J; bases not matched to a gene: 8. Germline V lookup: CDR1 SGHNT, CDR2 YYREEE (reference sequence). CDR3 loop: CASSFLPGGVYGYTF. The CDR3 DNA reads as TGTGCCAGCAGCTTTCTCCCAGGGGGTGTCTATGGCTACACCTTC.

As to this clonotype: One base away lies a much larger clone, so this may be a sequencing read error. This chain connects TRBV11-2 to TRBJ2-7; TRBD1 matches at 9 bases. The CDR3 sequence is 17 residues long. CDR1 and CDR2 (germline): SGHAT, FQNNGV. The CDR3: CANSLGGTGTFSYEQYF. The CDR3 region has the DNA TGTGCCAACAGCTTAGGAGGGACAGGGACTTTCTCCTACGAGCAGTACTTC.

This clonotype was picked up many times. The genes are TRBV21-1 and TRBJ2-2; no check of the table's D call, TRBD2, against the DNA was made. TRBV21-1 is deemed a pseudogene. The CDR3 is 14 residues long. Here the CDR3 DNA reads TGTGCCAGCAGCAGCAACGGGACTCCAAGGTTGCTGTTTTTT. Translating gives CASSSNGTPRLLFF.

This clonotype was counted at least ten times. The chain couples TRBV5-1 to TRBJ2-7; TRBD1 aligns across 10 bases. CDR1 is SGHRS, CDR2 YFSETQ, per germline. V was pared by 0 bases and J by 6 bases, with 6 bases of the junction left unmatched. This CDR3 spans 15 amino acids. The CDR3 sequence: CASSLGQGARAEQYF. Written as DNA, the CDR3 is TGCGCCAGCAGCTTGGGACAGGGGGCGCGGGCCGAGCAGTACTTC.

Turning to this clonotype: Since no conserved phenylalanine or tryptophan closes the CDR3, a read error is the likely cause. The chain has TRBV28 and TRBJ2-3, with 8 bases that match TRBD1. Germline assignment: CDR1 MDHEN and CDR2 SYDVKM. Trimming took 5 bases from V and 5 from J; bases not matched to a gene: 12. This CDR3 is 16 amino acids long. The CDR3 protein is CASSAIRGRIKDTQYC. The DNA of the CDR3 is TGTGCCAGCAGTGCAATCAGGGGGCGCATCAAAGATACGCAGTATTGT.

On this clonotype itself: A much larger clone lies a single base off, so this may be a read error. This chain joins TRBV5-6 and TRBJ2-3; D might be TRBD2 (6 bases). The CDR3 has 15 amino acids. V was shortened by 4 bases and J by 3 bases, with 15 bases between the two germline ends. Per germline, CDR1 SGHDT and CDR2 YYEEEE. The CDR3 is CASSLMGGATDTQYF. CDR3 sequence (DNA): TGTGCCAGCAGCCTTATGGGCGGGGCAACAGATACGCAGTATTTT. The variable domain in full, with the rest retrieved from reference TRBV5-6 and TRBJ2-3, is DAGVTQSPTHLIKTRGQQVTLRCSPKSGHDTVSWYQQALGQGPQFIFQYYEEEERQRGNFPDRFSGHQFPNYSSELNVNALLLGDSALYLCASSLMGGATDTQYFGPGTRLTVL.

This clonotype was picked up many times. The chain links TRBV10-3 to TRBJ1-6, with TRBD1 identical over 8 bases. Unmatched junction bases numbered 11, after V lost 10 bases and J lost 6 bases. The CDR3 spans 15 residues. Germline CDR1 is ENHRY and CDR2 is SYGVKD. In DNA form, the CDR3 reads TGTGCCAGCACGACAGGGGAGGGACCTAATTCACCCCTCCACTTT. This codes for CASTTGEGPNSPLHF.

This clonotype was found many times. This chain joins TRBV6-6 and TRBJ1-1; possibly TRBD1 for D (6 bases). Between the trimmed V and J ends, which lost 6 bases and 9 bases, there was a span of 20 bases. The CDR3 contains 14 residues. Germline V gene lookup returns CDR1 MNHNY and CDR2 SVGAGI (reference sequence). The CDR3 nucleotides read TGTGCCAGCAGCCCCACAGGGCCCCCTCCGCAAGCTTTCTTT. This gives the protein CASSPTGPPPQAFF.

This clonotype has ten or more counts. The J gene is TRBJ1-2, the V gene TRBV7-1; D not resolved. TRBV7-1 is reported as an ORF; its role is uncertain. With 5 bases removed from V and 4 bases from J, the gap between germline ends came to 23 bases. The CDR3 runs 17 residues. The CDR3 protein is CASSGLCHEGKTYGYTF. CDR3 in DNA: TGTGCCAGCAGCGGTCTCTGTCACGAGGGAAAGACCTATGGCTACACCTTC.

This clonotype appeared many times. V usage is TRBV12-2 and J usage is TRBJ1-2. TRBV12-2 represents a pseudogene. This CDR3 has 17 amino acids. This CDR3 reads CASRGPGTPRKTYGYTF. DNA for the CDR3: TGTGCAAGTCGCGGCCCAGGGACTCCACGAAAGACCTATGGCTACACCTTC.

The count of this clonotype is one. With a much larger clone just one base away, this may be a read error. CDR3 sequence: CATSGDASGNTEAFF. The CDR3 DNA reads as TGTGCCACCAGCGGAGATGCCTCGGGGAACACTGAAGCTTTCTTT. The genes are TRBV15 and TRBJ1-1; D not certain. There are 15 residues in the CDR3. CDR1 is LNHNV, CDR2 YYDKDF, per germline (reference sequence).

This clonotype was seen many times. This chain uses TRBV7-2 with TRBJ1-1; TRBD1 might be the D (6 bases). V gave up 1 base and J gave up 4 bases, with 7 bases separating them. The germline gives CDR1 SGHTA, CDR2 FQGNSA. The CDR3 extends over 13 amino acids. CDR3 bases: TGTGCCAGCAGCTTAGAAGGGGGCACTGAAGCTTTCTTT. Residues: CASSLEGGTEAFF.

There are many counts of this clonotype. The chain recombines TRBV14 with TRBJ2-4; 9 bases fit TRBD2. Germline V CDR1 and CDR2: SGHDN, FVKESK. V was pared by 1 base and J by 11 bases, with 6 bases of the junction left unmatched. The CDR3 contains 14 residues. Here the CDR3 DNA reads TGTGCCAGCAGCCAAGCGATAGCGGGAGCCCTTCAGTACTTC. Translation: CASSQAIAGALQYF.

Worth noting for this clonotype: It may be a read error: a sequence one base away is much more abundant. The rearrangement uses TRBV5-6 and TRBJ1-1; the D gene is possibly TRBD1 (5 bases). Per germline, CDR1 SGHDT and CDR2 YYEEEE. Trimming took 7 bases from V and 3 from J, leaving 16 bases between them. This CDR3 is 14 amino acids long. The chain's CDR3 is CASCAGTVDTEAFF. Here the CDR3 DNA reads TGTGCCAGCTGTGCCGGGACGGTGGACACTGAAGCTTTCTTT.

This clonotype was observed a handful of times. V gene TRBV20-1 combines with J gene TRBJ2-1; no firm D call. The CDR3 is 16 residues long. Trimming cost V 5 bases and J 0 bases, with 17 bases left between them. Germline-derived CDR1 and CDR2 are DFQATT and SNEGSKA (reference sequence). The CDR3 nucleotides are TGCAGTGCTGCCCTCGCTACTTTCAGCTCCTACAATGAGCAGTTCTTC. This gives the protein CSAALATFSSYNEQFF.

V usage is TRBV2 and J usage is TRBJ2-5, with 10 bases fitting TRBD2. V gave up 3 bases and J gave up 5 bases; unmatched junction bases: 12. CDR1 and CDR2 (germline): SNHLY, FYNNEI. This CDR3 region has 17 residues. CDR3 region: CASSDGTSAPWGETQYF. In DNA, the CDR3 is TGTGCCAGCAGTGATGGGACTAGCGCTCCCTGGGGGGAGACCCAGTACTTC. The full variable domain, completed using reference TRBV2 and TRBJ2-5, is EPEVTQTPSHQVTQMGQEVILRCVPISNHLYFYWYRQILGQKVEFLVSFYNNEISEKSEIFDDQFSVERPDGSNFTLKIRSTKLEDSAMYFCASSDGTSAPWGETQYFGPGTRLLVL.

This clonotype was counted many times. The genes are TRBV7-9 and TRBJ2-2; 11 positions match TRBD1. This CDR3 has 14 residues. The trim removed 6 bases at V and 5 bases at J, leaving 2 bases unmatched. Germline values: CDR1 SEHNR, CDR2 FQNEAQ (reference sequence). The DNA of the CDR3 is TGTGCCAGCAGGGACAGGGGGCGGACCGGGGAGCTGTTTTTT. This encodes CASRDRGRTGELFF.

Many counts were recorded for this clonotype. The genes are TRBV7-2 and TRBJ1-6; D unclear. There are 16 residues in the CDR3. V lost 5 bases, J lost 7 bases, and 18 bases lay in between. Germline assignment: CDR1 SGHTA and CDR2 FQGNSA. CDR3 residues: CASSAQPGNGNSPLHF. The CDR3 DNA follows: TGTGCCAGCAGCGCACAGCCGGGAAACGGAAATTCACCCCTCCACTTT.

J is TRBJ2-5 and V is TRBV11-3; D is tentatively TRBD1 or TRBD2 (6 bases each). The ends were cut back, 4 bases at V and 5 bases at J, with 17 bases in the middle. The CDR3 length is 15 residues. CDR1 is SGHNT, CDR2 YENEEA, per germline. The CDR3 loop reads CASSSTPGAGETQYF. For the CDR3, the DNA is TGTGCCAGCAGCTCCACCCCGGGGGCGGGGGAGACCCAGTACTTC.

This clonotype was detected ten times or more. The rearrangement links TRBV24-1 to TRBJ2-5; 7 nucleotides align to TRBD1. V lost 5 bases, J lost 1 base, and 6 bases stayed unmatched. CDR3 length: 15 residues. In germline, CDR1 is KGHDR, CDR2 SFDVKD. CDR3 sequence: CATSGMTGRQETQYF. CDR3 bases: TGTGCCACCAGTGGAATGACAGGGCGCCAAGAGACCCAGTACTTC.

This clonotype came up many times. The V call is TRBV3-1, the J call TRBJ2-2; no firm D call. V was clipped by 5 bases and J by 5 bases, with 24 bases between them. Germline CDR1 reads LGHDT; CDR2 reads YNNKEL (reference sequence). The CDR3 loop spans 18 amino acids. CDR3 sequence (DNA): TGTGCCAGCAGCTACTATGCTCCCATTTCAGGCTTGACCGGGGAGCTGTTTTTT. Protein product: CASSYYAPISGLTGELFF.

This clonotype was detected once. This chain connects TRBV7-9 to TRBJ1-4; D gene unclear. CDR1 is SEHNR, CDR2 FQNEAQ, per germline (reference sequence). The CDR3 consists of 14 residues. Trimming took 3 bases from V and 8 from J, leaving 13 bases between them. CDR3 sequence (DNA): TGTGCCAGCAGCTTCCGAGGAACAGCCGAAAAACTGTTTTTT. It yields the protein CASSFRGTAEKLFF.

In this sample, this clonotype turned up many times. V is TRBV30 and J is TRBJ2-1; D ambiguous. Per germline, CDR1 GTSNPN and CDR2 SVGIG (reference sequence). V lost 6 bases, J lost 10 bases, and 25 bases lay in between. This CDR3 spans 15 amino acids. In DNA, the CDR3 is TGTGCCTGCCACCGTAAGGACCAATTAGATGGCGAGCAGTTCTTC. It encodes CACHRKDQLDGEQFF.

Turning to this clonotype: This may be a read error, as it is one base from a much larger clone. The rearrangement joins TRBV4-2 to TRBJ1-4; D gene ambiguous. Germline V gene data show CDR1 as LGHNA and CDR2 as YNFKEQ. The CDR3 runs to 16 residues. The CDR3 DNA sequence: TGTGCCACCAGCCAAGAATCGGCAGCTCAGAATGAAAAACTGTTTTTT. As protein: CATSQESAAQNEKLFF.

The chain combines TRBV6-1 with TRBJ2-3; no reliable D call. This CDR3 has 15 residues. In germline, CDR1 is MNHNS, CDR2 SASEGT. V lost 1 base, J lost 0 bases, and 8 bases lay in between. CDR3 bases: TGTGCCAGCAGTGAAGTGAGGATCAGCACAGATACGCAGTATTTT. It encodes CASSEVRISTDTQYF.

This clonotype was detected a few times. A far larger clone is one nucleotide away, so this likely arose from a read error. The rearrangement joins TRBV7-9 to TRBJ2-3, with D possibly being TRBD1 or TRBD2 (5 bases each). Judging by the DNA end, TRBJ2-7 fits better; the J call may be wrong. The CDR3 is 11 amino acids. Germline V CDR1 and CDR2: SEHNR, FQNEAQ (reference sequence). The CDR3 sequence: CVSSVRGAQYF. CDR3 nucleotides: TGTGTCAGCAGCGTAAGGGGAGCGCAGTACTTC.

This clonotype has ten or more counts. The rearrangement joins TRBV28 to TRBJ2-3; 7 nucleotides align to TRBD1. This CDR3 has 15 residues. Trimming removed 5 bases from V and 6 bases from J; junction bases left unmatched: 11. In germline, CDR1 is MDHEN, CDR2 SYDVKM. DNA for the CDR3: TGTGCCAGCAGTACAAGACAGGGTTCAACCGATACGCAGTATTTT. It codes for CASSTRQGSTDTQYF.

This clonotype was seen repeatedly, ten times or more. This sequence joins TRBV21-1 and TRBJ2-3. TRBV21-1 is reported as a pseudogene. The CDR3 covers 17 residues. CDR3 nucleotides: TGTGCCAGCAGCCGATGCGTAGCTACAGTCATGCAAGATACGCAGTATTTT. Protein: CASSRCVATVMQDTQYF.

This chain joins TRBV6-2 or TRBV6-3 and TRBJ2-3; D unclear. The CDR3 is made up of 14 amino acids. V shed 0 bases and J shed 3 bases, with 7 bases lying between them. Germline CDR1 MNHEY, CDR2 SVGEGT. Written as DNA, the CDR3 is TGTGCCAGCAGTTACTCCGACTCTACAGATACGCAGTATTTT. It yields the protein CASSYSDSTDTQYF.

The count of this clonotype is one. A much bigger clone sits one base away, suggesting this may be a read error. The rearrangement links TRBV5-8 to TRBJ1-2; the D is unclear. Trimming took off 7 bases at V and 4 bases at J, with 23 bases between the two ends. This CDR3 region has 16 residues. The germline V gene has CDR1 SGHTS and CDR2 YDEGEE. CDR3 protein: CASFRHHPRKAYGYTF. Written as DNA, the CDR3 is TGTGCCAGCTTCCGGCATCATCCACGAAAGGCCTATGGCTACACCTTC.

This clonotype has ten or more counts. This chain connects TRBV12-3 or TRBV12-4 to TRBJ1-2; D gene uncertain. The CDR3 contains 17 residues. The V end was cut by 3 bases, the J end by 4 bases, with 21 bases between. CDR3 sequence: CASSFCVTAGKTYGYTF. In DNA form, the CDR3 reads TGTGCCAGCAGTTTTTGCGTCACAGCAGGAAAGACCTATGGCTACACCTTC.

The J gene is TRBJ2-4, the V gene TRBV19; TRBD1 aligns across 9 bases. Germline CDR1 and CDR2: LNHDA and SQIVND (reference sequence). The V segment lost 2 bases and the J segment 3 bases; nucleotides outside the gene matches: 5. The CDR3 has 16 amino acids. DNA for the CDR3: TGTGCCAGTAGTATATTGTCGGGACAGGGCAAAAACATTCAGTACTTC. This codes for CASSILSGQGKNIQYF.